This TCR beta chain was captured in a study of blood T cells in healthy people across ages. Primed by a sample-barcoded 5' primer and a J-beta primer mix, a second PCR proceeded for roughly 6 to 12 cycles. Via MiXCR, TCRdb re-called the 5' RACE reads, giving one row per CDR3 protein. The sample has around 690,000 distinct CDR3 sequences, roughly three fifths seen once. This clonotype was seen once. No antigen is known for it. Trimming pared 0 bases from V and 6 bases from J, leaving 11 bases between. This CDR3 comprises 13 residues. Germline V lookup: CDR1 DFQATT, CDR2 SNEGSKA (reference sequence). Findings and limits, study-wide: Because donor CMV status was unknown, expanded clonotype changes were possibly confounded. Those diversity estimates obtained from one million T cells were thought to be underestimates.

This chain links TRBV20-1 with TRBJ2-5; either TRBD1 or TRBD2 may supply D (6 bases each). Sequencing was performed on blood. The TCR comes from a man aged 55 to 70 in good health. This chain's CDR3 is CSARDLGGQTQYF. The CDR3 nucleotides read TGCAGTGCTAGAGATTTGGGGGGCCAGACCCAGTACTTC.